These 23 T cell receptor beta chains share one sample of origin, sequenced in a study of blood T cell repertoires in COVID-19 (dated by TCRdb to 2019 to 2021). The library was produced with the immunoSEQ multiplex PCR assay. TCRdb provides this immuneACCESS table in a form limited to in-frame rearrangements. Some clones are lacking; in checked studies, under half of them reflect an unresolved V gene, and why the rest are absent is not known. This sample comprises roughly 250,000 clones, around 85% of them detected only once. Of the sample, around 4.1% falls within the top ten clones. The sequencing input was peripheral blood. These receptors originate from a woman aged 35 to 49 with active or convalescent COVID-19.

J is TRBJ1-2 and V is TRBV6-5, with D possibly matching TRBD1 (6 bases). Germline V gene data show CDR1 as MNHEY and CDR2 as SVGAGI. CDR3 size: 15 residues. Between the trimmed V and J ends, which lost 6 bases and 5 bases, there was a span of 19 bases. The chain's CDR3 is CASSNWGRGVYGYTF. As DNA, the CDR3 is TGTGCCAGCAGCAACTGGGGCAGGGGAGTTTATGGCTACACCTTC.

The CDR3 DNA sequence: TGCAGCGTTGAAGATCAGGACAGGGTGGAAGGTGGCTACACCTTC. Its protein product is CSVEDQDRVEGGYTF. This chain links TRBV29-1 with TRBJ1-2; 8 bases agree with TRBD1. The CDR3 consists of 15 residues. In germline, CDR1 is SQVTM, CDR2 ANQGSEA. V gave up 0 bases and J gave up 7 bases; unmatched junction bases: 10.

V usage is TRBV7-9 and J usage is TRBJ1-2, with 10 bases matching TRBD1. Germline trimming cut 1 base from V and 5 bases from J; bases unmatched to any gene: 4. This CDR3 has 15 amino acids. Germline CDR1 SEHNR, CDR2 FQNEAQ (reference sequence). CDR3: CASSLGQGAEYGYTF. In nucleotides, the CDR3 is TGTGCCAGCAGCTTAGGACAGGGGGCGGAGTATGGCTACACCTTC.

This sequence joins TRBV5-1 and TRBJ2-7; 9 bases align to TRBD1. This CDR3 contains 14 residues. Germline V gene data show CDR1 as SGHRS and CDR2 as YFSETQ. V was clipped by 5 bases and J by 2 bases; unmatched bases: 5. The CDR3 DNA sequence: TGCGCCAGCAGGGCCGGGACAGGGCCCTACGAGCAGTACTTC. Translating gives CASRAGTGPYEQYF.

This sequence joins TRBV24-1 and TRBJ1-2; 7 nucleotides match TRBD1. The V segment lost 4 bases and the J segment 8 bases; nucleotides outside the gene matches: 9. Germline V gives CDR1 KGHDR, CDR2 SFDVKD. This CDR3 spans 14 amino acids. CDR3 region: CATSELDRVGGYTF. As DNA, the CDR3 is TGTGCCACCAGTGAACTCGACAGGGTAGGAGGCTACACCTTC.

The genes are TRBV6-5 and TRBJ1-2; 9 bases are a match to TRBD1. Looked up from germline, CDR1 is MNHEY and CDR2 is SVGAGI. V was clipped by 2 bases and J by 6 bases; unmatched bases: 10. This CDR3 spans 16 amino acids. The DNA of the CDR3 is TGTGCCAGCAGTTACACAGCGACAGGGGGGGCGGATGGCTACACCTTC. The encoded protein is CASSYTATGGADGYTF.

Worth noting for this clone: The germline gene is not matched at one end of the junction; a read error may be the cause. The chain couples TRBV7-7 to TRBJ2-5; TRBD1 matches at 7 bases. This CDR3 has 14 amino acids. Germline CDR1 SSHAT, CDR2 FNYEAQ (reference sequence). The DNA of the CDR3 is TGTGCTAGCAGCCAGAACAGGGGCCAAGAGACCCAGTACTTC. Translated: CASSQNRGQETQYF.

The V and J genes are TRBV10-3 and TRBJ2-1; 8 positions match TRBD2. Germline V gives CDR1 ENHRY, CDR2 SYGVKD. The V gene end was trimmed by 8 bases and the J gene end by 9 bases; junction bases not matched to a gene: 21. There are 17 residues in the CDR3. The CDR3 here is CAIAQRGNPDSSGEQFF. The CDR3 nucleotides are TGTGCCATCGCCCAGCGGGGGAACCCCGACTCGAGTGGTGAGCAGTTCTTC.

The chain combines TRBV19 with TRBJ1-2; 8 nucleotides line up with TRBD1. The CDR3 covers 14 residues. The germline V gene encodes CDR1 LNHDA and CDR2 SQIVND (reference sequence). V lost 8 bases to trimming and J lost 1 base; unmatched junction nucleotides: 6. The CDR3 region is CASSDRAFNYGYTF. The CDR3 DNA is TGTGCCAGTTCGGACAGGGCGTTTAACTATGGCTACACCTTC.

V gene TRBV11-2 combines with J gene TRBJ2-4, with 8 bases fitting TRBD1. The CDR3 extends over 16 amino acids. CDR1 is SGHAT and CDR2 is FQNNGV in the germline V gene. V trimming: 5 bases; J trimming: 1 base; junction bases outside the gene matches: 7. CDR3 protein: CASSPQGAQAKNIQYF. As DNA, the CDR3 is TGTGCCAGCAGCCCTCAGGGGGCGCAGGCCAAAAACATTCAGTACTTC. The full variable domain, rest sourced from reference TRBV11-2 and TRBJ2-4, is EAGVAQSPRYKIIEKRQSVAFWCNPISGHATLYWYQQILGQGPKLLIQFQNNGVVDDSQLPKDRFSAERLKGVDSTLKIQPAKLEDSAVYLCASSPQGAQAKNIQYFGAGTRLSVL.

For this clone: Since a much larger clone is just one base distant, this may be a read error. The CDR3 loop is CASSPSGANTGELFF. CDR3 nucleotides: TGTGCCAGCAGTCCCAGCGGGGCGAACACCGGGGAGCTGTTTTTT. The chain employs TRBV3-1 (or the pseudogene TRBV3-2) and TRBJ2-2; 7 bases line up with TRBD2. Trimming at V came to 6 bases and at J to 0 bases, leaving 4 bases not matched to a gene. Germline V gene lookup returns CDR1 LGHDT and CDR2 YNNKEL (reference sequence). This CDR3 spans 15 amino acids.

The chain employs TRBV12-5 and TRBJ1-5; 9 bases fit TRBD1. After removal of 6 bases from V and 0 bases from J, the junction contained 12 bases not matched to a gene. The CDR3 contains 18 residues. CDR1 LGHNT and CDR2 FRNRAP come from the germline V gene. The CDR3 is CASGKTGQGENSNQPQHF. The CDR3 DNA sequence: TGTGCTAGTGGAAAAACGGGACAGGGAGAAAATAGCAATCAGCCCCAGCATTTT.

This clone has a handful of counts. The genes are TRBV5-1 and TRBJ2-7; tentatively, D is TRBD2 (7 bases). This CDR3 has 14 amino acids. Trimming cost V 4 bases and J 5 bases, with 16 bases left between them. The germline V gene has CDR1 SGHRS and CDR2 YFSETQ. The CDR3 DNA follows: TGCGCCAGCAGCACGGGGGGCCCAACCGACGAGCAGTACGTC. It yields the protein CASSTGGPTDEQYV.

The CDR3: CASSQRQGVDTIYF. Written as DNA, the CDR3 is TGCGCCAGCAGCCAACGTCAGGGGGTAGACACCATATATTTT. The chain recombines TRBV5-1 with TRBJ1-3; 7 bases fit TRBD1. Germline V gene sequence: CDR1 SGHRS, CDR2 YFSETQ. Germline trimming cut 4 bases from V and 8 bases from J; bases unmatched to any gene: 9. The CDR3 is 14 residues long.

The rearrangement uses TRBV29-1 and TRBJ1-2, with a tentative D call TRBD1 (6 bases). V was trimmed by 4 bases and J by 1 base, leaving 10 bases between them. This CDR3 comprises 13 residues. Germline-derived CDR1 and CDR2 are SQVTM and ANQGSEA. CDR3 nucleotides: TGCAGCGTTGGGCAGGGGAATAACTATGGCTACACCTTC. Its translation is CSVGQGNNYGYTF.

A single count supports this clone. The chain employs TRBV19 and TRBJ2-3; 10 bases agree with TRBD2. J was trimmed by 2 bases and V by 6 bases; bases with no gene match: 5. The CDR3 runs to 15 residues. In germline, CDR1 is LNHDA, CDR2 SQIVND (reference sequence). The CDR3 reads CASSETSGYTDTQYF. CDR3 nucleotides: TGTGCCAGTAGCGAGACTAGCGGGTACACAGATACGCAGTATTTT.

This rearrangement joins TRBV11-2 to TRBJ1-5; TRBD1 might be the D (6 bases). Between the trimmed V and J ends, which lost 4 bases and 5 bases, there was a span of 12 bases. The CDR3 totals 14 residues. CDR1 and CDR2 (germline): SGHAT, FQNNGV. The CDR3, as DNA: TGTGCCAGCAGCTCCACAGGGAAGGATCAGCCCCAGCATTTT. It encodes CASSSTGKDQPQHF.

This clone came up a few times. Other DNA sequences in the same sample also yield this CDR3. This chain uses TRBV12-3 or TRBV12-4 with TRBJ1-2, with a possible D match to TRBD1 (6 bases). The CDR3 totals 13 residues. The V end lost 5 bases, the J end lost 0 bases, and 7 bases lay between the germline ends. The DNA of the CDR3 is TGTGCCAGCAGTCGGACAGCTAACTATGGCTACACCTTC. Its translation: CASSRTANYGYTF.

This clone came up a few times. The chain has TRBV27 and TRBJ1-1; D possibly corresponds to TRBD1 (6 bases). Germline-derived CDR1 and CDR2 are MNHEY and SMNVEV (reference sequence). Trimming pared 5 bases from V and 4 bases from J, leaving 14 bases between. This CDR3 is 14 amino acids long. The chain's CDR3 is CASSITRGGTEAFF. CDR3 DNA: TGTGCCAGCAGTATTACCCGAGGGGGCACTGAAGCTTTCTTT.

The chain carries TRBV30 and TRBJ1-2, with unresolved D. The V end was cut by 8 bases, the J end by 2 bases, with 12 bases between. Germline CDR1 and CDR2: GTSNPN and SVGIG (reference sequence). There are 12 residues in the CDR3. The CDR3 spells CALQRQNYGYTF. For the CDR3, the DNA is TGTGCCCTCCAGCGGCAGAACTATGGCTACACCTTC. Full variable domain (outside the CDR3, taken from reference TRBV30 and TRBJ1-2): SQTIHQWPATLVQPVGSPLSLECTVEGTSNPNLYWYRQAAGRGLQLLFYSVGIGQISSEVPQNLSASRPQDRQFILSSKKLLLSDSGFYLCALQRQNYGYTFGSGTRLTVV.

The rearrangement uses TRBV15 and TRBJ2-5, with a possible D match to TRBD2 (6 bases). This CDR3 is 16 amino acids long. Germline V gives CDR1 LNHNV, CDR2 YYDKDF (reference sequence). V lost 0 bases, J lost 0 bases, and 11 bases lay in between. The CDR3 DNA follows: TGTGCCACCAGCAGAGACGCTCGGGGGTACCAAGAGACCCAGTACTTC. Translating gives CATSRDARGYQETQYF.

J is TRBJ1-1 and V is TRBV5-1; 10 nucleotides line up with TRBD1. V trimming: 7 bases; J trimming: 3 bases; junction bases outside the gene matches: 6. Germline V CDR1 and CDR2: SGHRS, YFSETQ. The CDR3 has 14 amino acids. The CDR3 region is CASGIGTGDTEAFF. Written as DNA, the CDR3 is TGCGCCAGCGGAATCGGGACAGGGGACACTGAAGCTTTCTTT.

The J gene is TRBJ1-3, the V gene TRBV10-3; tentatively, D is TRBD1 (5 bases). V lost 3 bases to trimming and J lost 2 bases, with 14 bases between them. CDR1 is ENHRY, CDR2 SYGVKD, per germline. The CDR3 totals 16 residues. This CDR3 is CAISEPKQGAGNTIYF. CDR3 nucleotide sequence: TGTGCCATCAGTGAACCTAAGCAGGGCGCTGGAAACACCATATATTTT.